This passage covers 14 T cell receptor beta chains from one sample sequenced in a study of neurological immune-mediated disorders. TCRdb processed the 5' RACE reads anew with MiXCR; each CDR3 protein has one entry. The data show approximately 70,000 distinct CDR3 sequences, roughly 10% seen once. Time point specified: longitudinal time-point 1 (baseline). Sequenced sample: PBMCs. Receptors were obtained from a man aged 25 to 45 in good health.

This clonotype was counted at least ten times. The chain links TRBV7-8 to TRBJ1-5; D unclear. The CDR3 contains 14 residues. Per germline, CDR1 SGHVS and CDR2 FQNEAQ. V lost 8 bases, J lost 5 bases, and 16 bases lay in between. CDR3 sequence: CASSGKAFHQPQHF. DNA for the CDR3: TGTGCCAGCTCGGGCAAGGCATTCCATCAGCCCCAGCATTTT. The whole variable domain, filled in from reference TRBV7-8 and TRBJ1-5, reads GAGVSQSPRYKVAKRGQDVALRCDPISGHVSLFWYQQALGQGPEFLTYFQNEAQLDKSGLPSDRFFAERPEGSVSTLKIQRTQQEDSAVYLCASSGKAFHQPQHFGDGTRLSIL.

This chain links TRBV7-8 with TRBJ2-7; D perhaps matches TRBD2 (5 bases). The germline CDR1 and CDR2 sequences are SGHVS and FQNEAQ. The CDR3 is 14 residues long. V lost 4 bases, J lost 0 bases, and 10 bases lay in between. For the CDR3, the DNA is TGTGCCAGCAGCTCCTTCGGGAACTCCTACGAGCAGTACTTC. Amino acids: CASSSFGNSYEQYF.

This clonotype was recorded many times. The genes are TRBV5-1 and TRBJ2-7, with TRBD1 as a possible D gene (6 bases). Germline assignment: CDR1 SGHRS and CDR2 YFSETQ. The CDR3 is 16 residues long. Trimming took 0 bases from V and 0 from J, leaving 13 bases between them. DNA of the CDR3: TGCGCCAGCAGCTTGGCCGGTACAGGGAGCTCCTACGAGCAGTACTTC. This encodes CASSLAGTGSSYEQYF.

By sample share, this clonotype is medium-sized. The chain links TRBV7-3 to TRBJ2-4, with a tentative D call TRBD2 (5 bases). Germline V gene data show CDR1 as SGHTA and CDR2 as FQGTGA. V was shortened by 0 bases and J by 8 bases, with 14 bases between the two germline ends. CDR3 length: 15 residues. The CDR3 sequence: CASSLTADPGDIQYF. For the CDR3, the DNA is TGTGCCAGCAGCTTAACAGCCGATCCCGGGGACATTCAGTACTTC.

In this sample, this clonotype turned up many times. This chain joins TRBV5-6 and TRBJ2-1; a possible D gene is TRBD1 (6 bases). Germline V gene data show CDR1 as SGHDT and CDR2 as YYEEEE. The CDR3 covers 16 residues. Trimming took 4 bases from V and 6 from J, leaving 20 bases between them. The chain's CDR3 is CASSATRTVTLNEQFF. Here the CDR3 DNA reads TGTGCCAGCAGCGCGACCAGGACAGTGACCCTCAATGAGCAGTTCTTC.

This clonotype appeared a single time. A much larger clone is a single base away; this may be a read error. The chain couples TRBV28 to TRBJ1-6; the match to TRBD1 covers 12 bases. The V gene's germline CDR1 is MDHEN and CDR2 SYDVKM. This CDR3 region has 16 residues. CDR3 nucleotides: TGTGTCAGCAGGGGTAGGGACAGGGGGCTGGTCTCACCCCTCCACTTT. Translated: CVSRGRDRGLVSPLHF.

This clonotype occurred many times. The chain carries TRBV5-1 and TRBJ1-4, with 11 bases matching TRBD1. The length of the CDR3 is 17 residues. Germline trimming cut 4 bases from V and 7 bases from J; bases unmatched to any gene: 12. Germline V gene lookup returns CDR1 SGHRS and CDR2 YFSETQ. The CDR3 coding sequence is TGCGCCAGCAGCCCGGGGGTGGACAGGGGGCGAAGTGAAAAACTGTTTTTT. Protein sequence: CASSPGVDRGRSEKLFF. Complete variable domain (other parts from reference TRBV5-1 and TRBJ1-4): KAGVTQTPRYLIKTRGQQVTLSCSPISGHRSVSWYQQTPGQGLQFLFEYFSETQRNKGNFPGRFSGRQFSNSRSEMNVSTLELGDSALYLCASSPGVDRGRSEKLFFGSGTQLSVL.

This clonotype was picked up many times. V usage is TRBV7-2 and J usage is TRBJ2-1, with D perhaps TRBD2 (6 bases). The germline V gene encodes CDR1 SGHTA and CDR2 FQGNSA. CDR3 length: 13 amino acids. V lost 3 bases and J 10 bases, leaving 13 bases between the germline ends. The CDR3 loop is CASSFIGGNEQFF. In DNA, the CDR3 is TGTGCCAGCAGCTTCATCGGCGGGAACGAGCAGTTCTTC.

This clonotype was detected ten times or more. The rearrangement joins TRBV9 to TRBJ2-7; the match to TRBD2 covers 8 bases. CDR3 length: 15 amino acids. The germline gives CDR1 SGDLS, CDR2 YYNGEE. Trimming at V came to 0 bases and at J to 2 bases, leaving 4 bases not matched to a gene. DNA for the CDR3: TGTGCCAGCAGCGTAGATCCCGGGAGGGCCTACGAGCAGTACTTC. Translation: CASSVDPGRAYEQYF.

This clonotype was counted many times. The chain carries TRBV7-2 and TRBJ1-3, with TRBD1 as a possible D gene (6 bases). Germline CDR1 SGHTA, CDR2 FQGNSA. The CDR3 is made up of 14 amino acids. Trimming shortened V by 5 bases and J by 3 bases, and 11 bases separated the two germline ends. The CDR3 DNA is TGTGCCAGCAGCCAGGGGCTGGGTGGAAACACCATATATTTT. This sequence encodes CASSQGLGGNTIYF.

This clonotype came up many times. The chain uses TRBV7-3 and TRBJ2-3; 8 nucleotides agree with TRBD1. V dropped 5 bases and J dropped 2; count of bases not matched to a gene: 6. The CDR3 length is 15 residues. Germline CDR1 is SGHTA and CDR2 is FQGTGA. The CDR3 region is CASSQRTGPTDTQYF. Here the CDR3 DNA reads TGTGCCAGCAGCCAACGGACAGGGCCCACAGATACGCAGTATTTT. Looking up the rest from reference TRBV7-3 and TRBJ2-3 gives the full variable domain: GAGVSQTPSNKVTEKGKYVELRCDPISGHTALYWYRQSLGQGPEFLIYFQGTGAADDSGLPNDRFFAVRPEGSVSTLKIQRTERGDSAVYLCASSQRTGPTDTQYFGPGTRLTVL.

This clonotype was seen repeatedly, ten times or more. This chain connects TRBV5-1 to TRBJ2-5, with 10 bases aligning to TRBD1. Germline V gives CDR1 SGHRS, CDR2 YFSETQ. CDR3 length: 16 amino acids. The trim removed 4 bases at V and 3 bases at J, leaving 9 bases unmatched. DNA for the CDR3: TGCGCCAGCAGCCCCCGACAGGGGGCTTCGGAAGAGACCCAGTACTTC. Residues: CASSPRQGASEETQYF.

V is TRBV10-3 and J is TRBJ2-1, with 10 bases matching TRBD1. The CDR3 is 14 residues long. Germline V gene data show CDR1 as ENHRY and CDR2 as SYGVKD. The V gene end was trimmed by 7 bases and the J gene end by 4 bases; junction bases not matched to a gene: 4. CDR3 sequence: CAITRDRGYNEQFF. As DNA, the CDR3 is TGTGCCATCACTAGGGACAGGGGTTACAATGAGCAGTTCTTC.

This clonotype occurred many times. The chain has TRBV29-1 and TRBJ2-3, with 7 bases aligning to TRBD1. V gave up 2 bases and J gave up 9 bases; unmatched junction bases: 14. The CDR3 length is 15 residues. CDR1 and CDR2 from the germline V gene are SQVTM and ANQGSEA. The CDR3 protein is CSVERFETGLGTQYF. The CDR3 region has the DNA TGCAGCGTTGAACGTTTCGAGACAGGGCTGGGGACGCAGTATTTT.